This T cell receptor beta chain was sequenced during a study of T-cell reconstitution after alpha-beta-depleted transplantation in children. Unique molecular identifiers featured in how the TCRbeta library was prepared. One entry per CDR3 protein, called by TCRdb with MiXCR from the PCR reads. The sample records hundreds of thousands of distinct CDR3 sequences, 16% being singletons. This clonotype was seen a few times. CDR1 is SGHVS and CDR2 is FNYEAQ in the germline V gene. This CDR3 region has 16 residues. V lost 5 bases and J lost 1, with 15 bases in between. The TCR was taken from a human donor who donated a stem cell graft to a child with acute myeloid leukemia. The sample was PBMCs from the stem cell graft donor, taken from the stem cell graft. The chain combines TRBV7-6 with TRBJ2-1, with D maybe TRBD1 (7 bases). CDR3 coding DNA: TGTGCCAGCAGCCCCCAGGGGGGAGCTTCCTACAATGAGCAGTTCTTC. Protein product: CASSPQGGASYNEQFF.